This TCR beta chain was recovered during a study of T cells after yellow fever vaccination. TCRdb re-analysed the 5' RACE reads in MiXCR, keeping a single row per CDR3 protein. This table holds hundreds of thousands of distinct CDR3 sequences, roughly 13% found once. The CDR3 extends over 16 amino acids. After removal of 1 base from V and 2 bases from J, the junction contained 3 bases not matched to a gene. This clonotype has more than one count but fewer than ten. The gene calls are TRBV23-1 and TRBJ2-7, with 12 bases lining up with TRBD2. TRBV23-1 is an open reading frame, and its role is uncertain. The receptor was derived from a man aged 30 to 45 who received the YFV17D yellow fever vaccine. Sequenced material: PBMCs, taken on the day of the yellow fever booster vaccination. For the CDR3, the DNA is TGCGCCAGCAGTCAATTGCTAGCGGGAGGGCCCTACGAGCAGTACTTC. Protein: CASSQLLAGGPYEQYF.